This TCR beta chain originates from a study of cytomegalovirus exposure and HLA in healthy donors. Whole-study context: According to later analysis, the same platform produced the approximately 130 validation and 666 first-cohort repertoires.

Per the germline V gene, CDR1 is SGHRS and CDR2 is YFSETQ. CDR3 length: 15 residues. V shed 7 bases, J shed 2 bases, and the junction held 11 bases outside the gene matches. Study-wide findings and caveats: A later analysis found first-cohort TCR clusters tended to co-occur in the 90 to 150 validation repertoires.

Here immunoSEQ multiplex PCR was the method, and the copy in TCRdb shows in-frame clones only, minus some. The repertoire holds some 170,000 clones, approximately 81% seen once, with 10% in the top ten. This clone came up once. No antigen is known for it. The sequence was obtained from a man aged 25-40 years in good health and CMV-seropositive. This chain connects TRBV5-1 to TRBJ2-7, with 8 positions matching TRBD2. Sequencing was carried out using PBMCs. The CDR3 DNA reads TGCGCCAGCGCCCTTCAAACTAGCGGCGCCTACGAGCAGTACTTC. Amino acids: CASALQTSGAYEQYF.